This record looks at one TCR beta chain sequence and its context. Adults between about 18 and 95 years of age took part from 20 to 25 US areas. Participants classified as exposed had met a COVID-19 case within 2 weeks before study entry. This CDR3 comprises 14 residues. Germline trimming cut 6 bases from V and 4 bases from J; bases unmatched to any gene: 6. Per the germline V gene, CDR1 is SGHTA and CDR2 is FQGTGA. The data were obtained in a study of blood T cell repertoires in COVID-19. At the level of the study: Both acute and convalescent COVID-19 samples were obtained from the United States, Italy and Spain.

In the original processing: Reference gene primer amplification in the assay estimated nucleated cell counts. Here immunoSEQ multiplex PCR was the method, and the copy in TCRdb shows in-frame clones only, minus some. V, J and clone size were drawn from that table, and D and trimming were deduced from the DNA. Altogether about 270,000 clones are present, under 95% being singletons, with the ten largest covering about 3%. This TCR was recovered from a man in his forties or fifties who had been exposed to COVID-19. Sequencing was done on a sample of PBMCs or T cells enriched from blood (not recorded which). This chain joins TRBV7-3 and TRBJ2-3; 8 bases are a match to TRBD2. The DNA of the CDR3 is TGTGCCAGCAGACGGGAGGGAGAGTCAGATACGCAGTATTTT. Protein: CASRREGESDTQYF.